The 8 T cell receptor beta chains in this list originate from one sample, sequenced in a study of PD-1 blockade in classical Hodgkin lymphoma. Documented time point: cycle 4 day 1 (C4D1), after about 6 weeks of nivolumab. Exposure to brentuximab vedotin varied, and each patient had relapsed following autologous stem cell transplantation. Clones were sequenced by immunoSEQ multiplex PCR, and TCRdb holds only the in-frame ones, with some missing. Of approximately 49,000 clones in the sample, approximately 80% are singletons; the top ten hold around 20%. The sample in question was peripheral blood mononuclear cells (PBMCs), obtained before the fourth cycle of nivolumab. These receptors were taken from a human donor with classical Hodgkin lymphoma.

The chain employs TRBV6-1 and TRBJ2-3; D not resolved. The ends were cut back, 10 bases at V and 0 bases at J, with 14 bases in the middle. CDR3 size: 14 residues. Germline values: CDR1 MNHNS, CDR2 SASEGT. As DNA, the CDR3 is TGTGCCACAAAGAAAAGGGAAAGCACAGATACGCAGTATTTT. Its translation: CATKKRESTDTQYF.

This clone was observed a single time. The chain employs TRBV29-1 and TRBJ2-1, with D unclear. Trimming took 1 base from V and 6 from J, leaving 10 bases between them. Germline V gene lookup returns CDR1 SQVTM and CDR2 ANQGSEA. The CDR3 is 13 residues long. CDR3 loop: CSVEAGNRNEQFF. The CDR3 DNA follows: TGCAGCGTTGAAGCTGGCAACCGCAATGAGCAGTTCTTC.

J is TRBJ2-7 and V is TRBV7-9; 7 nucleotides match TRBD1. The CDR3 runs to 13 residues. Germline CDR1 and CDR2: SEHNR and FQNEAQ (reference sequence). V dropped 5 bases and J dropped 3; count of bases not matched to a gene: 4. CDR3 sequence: CASSPWDSYEQYF. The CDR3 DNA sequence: TGTGCCAGCAGCCCATGGGACAGCTACGAGCAGTACTTC.

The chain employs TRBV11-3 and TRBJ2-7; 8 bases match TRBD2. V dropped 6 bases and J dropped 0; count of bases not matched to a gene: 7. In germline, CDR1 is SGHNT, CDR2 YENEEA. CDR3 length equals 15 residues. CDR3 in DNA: TGTGCCAGCAGTTCGTCTAGCGGGCCCTCCTACGAGCAGTACTTC. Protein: CASSSSSGPSYEQYF. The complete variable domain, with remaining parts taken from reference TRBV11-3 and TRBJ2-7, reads EAGVVQSPRYKIIEKKQPVAFWCNPISGHNTLYWYLQNLGQGPELLIRYENEEAVDDSQLPKDRFSAERLKGVDSTLKIQPAELGDSAVYLCASSSSSGPSYEQYFGPGTRLTVT.

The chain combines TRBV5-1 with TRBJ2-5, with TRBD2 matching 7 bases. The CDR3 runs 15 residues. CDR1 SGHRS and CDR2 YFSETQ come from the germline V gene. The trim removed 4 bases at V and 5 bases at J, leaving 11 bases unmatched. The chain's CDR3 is CASSQSGTGGETQYF. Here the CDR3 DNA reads TGCGCCAGCAGCCAAAGCGGGACTGGGGGGGAGACCCAGTACTTC.

CDR3 sequence: CASSPANEQFF. The CDR3 region has the DNA TGTGCCAGCAGCCCGGCCAATGAGCAGTTCTTC. The chain recombines TRBV11-2 with TRBJ2-1; D is unresolved. V lost 5 bases, J lost 6 bases, and 5 bases lay in between. The CDR3 spans 11 residues. From germline, CDR1 is SGHAT and CDR2 FQNNGV.

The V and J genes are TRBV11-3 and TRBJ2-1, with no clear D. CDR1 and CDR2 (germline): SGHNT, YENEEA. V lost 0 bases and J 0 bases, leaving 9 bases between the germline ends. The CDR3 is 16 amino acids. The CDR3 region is CASSLEMRISYNEQFF. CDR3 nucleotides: TGTGCCAGCAGCTTAGAGATGAGAATCTCCTACAATGAGCAGTTCTTC. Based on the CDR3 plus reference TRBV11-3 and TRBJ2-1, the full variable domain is EAGVVQSPRYKIIEKKQPVAFWCNPISGHNTLYWYLQNLGQGPELLIRYENEEAVDDSQLPKDRFSAERLKGVDSTLKIQPAELGDSAVYLCASSLEMRISYNEQFFGPGTRLTVL.

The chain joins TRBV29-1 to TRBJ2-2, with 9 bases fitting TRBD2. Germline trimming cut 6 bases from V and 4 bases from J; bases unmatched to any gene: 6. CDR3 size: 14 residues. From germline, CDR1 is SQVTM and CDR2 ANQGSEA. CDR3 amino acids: CSVIAGEGTGELFF. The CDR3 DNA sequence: TGCAGCGTAATAGCGGGAGAGGGCACCGGGGAGCTGTTTTTT.